Described below is a single T cell receptor (beta chain) sequence and its context. The antigen remains undetermined. This CDR3 spans 12 amino acids. The germline V and J ends were trimmed by 7 bases and 0 bases, with 7 bases remaining between them. Germline V gene lookup returns CDR1 SNHLY and CDR2 FYNNEI. This PCR relied on a set of 60 Vbeta primers and 13 Jbeta primers. Method: immunoSEQ multiplex PCR; TCRdb's copy keeps in-frame clones and lacks some. The sample lists some 160,000 clones; about 80% were seen once. This specimen belongs to a study of cytomegalovirus exposure and HLA in healthy donors. General study findings and limits: Analyzed later, most CMV-associated TCR beta chains appeared HLA-restricted.

The source material was PBMCs. This clonotype originated in a middle-aged woman in good health and CMV-seronegative. The chain couples TRBV2 to TRBJ2-7; D is unresolved. CDR3 sequence (DNA): TGTGCCAGCACCCTCTCCTCCTACGAGCAGTACTTC. Protein product: CASTLSSYEQYF. The full variable domain, its missing parts supplied by reference TRBV2 and TRBJ2-7, is EPEVTQTPSHQVTQMGQEVILRCVPISNHLYFYWYRQILGQKVEFLVSFYNNEISEKSEIFDDQFSVERPDGSNFTLKIRSTKLEDSAMYFCASTLSSYEQYFGPGTRLTVT.